Reported below is one T cell receptor beta chain. The entry originates in a study of graft-versus-host responses after intestinal transplantation. The CDR3 runs 17 residues. J gave up 4 bases and V 1 base, and 10 bases lay outside the gene matches. The germline gives CDR1 SGHRS, CDR2 YFSETQ. The data were produced by immunoSEQ multiplex PCR, yet TCRdb's version contains in-frame clones alone and is incomplete. The table has 15,000 to 20,000 clones, roughly four fifths seen once. The specimen was PBMCs, collected 14 days after transplant. The chain couples TRBV5-1 to TRBJ2-1; 8 bases agree with TRBD2. The receptor was isolated from a human patient who received an intestinal transplant, so some T cells may come from the graft donor. The CDR3 DNA reads as TGCGCCAGCAGCTTGATGTCGGCGGGAGGCTTATACAATGAGCAGTTCTTC. Its protein is CASSLMSAGGLYNEQFF. The full variable domain, in which reference TRBV5-1 and TRBJ2-1 provide the parts outside the CDR3, is KAGVTQTPRYLIKTRGQQVTLSCSPISGHRSVSWYQQTPGQGLQFLFEYFSETQRNKGNFPGRFSGRQFSNSRSEMNVSTLELGDSALYLCASSLMSAGGLYNEQFFGPGTRLTVL.